These T cell receptor beta chains were read from a single sample in a study of cytomegalovirus exposure and HLA in healthy donors. Only in-frame clones appear in the TCRdb table, and some are missing; sequencing was by immunoSEQ multiplex PCR. The sample lists hundreds of thousands of clones; over 75% were seen once. The sample was PBMCs. These receptors were taken from a man between 18 and 35 years old in good health and CMV-seropositive. Both conserved end residues are part of each CDR3. The D gene is left open where the match is weak. Clone size is shown for a subset of rows, as once, few, many or a class of expanded clone.

j_call d_call v_call clone_size cdr3_length cdr3_aa cdr3_nt
TRBJ2-7 - TRBV19 - 15 CASSPPGRESSEQYF TGTGCCAGTAGCCCCCCGGGCAGGGAGTCTAGCGAGCAGTACTTC
TRBJ1-2 TRBD1 TRBV19 - 12 CASHRGNYGYTF TGTGCCAGTCACAGGGGAAACTATGGCTACACCTTC
TRBJ2-1 TRBD2 TRBV27 - 16 CASSFWASGRYNEQFF TGTGCCAGCAGTTTCTGGGCTAGCGGGAGGTACAATGAGCAGTTCTTC
TRBJ2-7 - TRBV18 - 17 CASSQTGPRTRDYEQYF TGTGCCAGCTCCCAGACAGGCCCTAGAACTAGAGACTACGAGCAGTACTTC
TRBJ2-7 TRBD2 TRBV6-5 - 14 CASSSRLAGDEQYF TGTGCCAGCAGTTCTAGACTAGCGGGAGACGAGCAGTACTTC
TRBJ1-5 - TRBV6-6 - 16 CASSYLHSGVRQPQHF TGTGCCAGCAGTTACCTCCACTCCGGGGTCAGGCAGCCCCAGCATTTT
TRBJ2-7 TRBD2 TRBV9 - 15 CASSVEAGGAGEQYF TGTGCCAGCAGCGTCGAAGCGGGAGGGGCTGGCGAGCAGTACTTC
TRBJ2-5 - TRBV29-1 - 10 CSVGRETQYF TGCAGCGTTGGACGAGAGACCCAGTACTTC
TRBJ2-7 - TRBV5-6 - 13 CASSVGLSYEQYF TGTGCCAGCAGCGTGGGACTCTCCTACGAGCAGTACTTC
TRBJ2-7 TRBD1 TRBV18 once 13 CASSPTGLDEQYF TGTGCCAGCTCCCCGACAGGGCTCGACGAGCAGTACTTC
TRBJ2-3 - TRBV5-1 - 13 CASSLQGTDTQYF TGCGCCAGCAGCTTACAGGGCACAGATACGCAGTATTTT
TRBJ1-1 - TRBV30 once 12 CASHPWNTEAFF TGTGCCTCCCATCCCTGGAACACTGAAGCTTTCTTT
TRBJ2-1 - TRBV5-6 - 12 CASSLNHNEQFF TGTGCCAGCAGCTTGAATCACAATGAGCAGTTCTTC
TRBJ2-7 TRBD1 TRBV28 - 17 CASSLATGGRPSYEQYF TGTGCCAGCAGTTTAGCGACAGGGGGCCGTCCCTCCTACGAGCAGTACTTC
TRBJ2-7 TRBD1 TRBV6-5 - 13 CASSFRQGYEQYF TGTGCCAGCAGTTTCCGACAGGGGTACGAGCAGTACTTC
TRBJ1-2 - TRBV28 - 14 CASSLAGLSLGYTF TGTGCCAGCAGTTTAGCGGGCTTGAGTTTAGGCTACACCTTC
TRBJ1-4 - TRBV4-2 - 15 CASSQDWAGREKLFF TGTGCCAGCAGCCAAGATTGGGCAGGAAGGGAAAAACTGTTTTTT
TRBJ2-7 TRBD2 TRBV11-2 - 15 CASSATSGARHEQYF TGTGCCAGCAGCGCAACTAGCGGGGCCAGGCACGAGCAGTACTTC
TRBJ2-3 TRBD1 TRBV2 - 15 CASRDRADGSDTQYF TGTGCCAGCAGGGACAGGGCGGATGGTTCCGATACGCAGTATTTT
TRBJ2-1 TRBD1 TRBV9 - 15 CASSVGTGPYNEQFF TGTGCCAGCAGCGTAGGGACAGGGCCTTACAATGAGCAGTTCTTC
TRBJ2-7 - TRBV30 - 15 CAWSSTGGYRSEQYF TGTGCCTGGAGTTCCACCGGCGGGTACCGGTCCGAGCAGTACTTC
TRBJ2-4 - TRBV18 - 13 CASSERQEYIQYF TGTGCCAGCTCAGAAAGACAGGAGTACATTCAGTACTTC
TRBJ2-6 - TRBV10-1 - 15 CASSGPGSGANVLTF TGCGCCAGCAGTGGCCCGGGCTCTGGGGCCAACGTCCTGACTTTC
TRBJ1-2 - TRBV6-1 - 14 CASRWDGGRAGYTF TGTGCCAGCAGATGGGACGGCGGCAGGGCCGGCTACACCTTC
TRBJ2-6 - TRBV29-1 once 16 CSVEDPPTSGANVLTF TGCAGCGTTGAAGACCCGCCTACCTCTGGGGCCAACGTCCTGACTTTC
TRBJ1-1 - TRBV28 - 13 CASRDPGDTEAFF TGTGCCAGCAGGGACCCTGGGGACACTGAAGCTTTCTTT
TRBJ1-1 - TRBV9 - 13 CASRGQINTEAFF TGTGCCAGCAGAGGGCAAATAAACACTGAAGCTTTCTTT
TRBJ2-7 - TRBV5-6 few 12 CASSRGSYEQYF TGTGCCAGCAGCAGAGGGTCCTACGAGCAGTACTTC
TRBJ1-2 TRBD1 TRBV28 - 17 CASSPNDGTAFNYGYTF TGTGCCAGCAGTCCTAATGACGGGACAGCCTTTAACTATGGCTACACCTTC
TRBJ2-7 - TRBV14 - 13 CASPWGGRYEQYF TGTGCCAGCCCTTGGGGGGGCCGGTACGAGCAGTACTTC
TRBJ2-2 TRBD2 TRBV9 - 17 CASSVAAGGHIEGELFF TGTGCCAGCAGCGTAGCAGCGGGAGGGCATATTGAAGGGGAGCTGTTTTTT
TRBJ2-7 - TRBV7-7 - 15 CASSPRDSSSYEQYF TGTGCCAGCAGTCCCCGGGATAGTAGCTCCTACGAGCAGTACTTC
TRBJ2-7 TRBD2 TRBV7-2 - 16 CASSLGTPSGGYEQYF TGTGCCAGCAGCTTGGGGACTCCCTCGGGGGGCTACGAGCAGTACTTC
TRBJ1-5 - TRBV6-1 - 13 CASSEEPRQPQHF TGTGCCAGCAGTGAGGAACCCAGGCAGCCCCAGCATTTT
TRBJ2-7 TRBD1 TRBV11-2 - 15 CASSPPGTGSYEQYF TGTGCCAGCAGCCCACCCGGGACAGGGTCCTACGAGCAGTACTTC
TRBJ1-5 - TRBV6-5 - 13 CASSYGGNQPQHF TGTGCCAGCAGCTACGGAGGGAATCAGCCCCAGCATTTT
TRBJ2-1 - TRBV28 - 11 CAAGRYNEQFF TGTGCCGCGGGCAGATACAATGAGCAGTTCTTC
TRBJ2-2 - TRBV6-1 - 15 CASSERTANTGELFF TGTGCCAGCAGCGAACGGACAGCGAACACCGGGGAGCTGTTTTTT
TRBJ2-1 TRBD2 TRBV30 - 18 CACNRGRSSGGPYNEQFF TGTGCCTGTAACCGCGGTAGGTCTAGCGGGGGTCCCTACAATGAGCAGTTCTTC
TRBJ1-1 TRBD1 TRBV19 - 14 CASSTGQGGTEAFF TGTGCCAGTAGTACAGGACAGGGAGGCACTGAAGCTTTCTTT
TRBJ2-7 - TRBV10-3 - 14 CAISESYNYHEQYF TGTGCCATCAGTGAGTCATACAACTACCACGAGCAGTACTTC
TRBJ2-1 - TRBV19 - 13 CATQGSSYNEQFF TGTGCCACCCAGGGGAGCTCCTACAATGAGCAGTTCTTC
TRBJ2-7 - TRBV10-2 - 15 CASTPGTWSSYEQYF TGCGCCAGCACTCCCGGGACATGGAGCTCCTACGAGCAGTACTTC
TRBJ2-1 - TRBV5-1 - 15 CASSMTGGTQNEQFF TGCGCCAGCAGCATGACAGGCGGTACCCAGAATGAGCAGTTCTTC
TRBJ2-2 - TRBV11-2 - 18 CASSFPGWGAPGTGELFF TGTGCCAGCAGCTTTCCAGGTTGGGGGGCGCCGGGCACCGGGGAGCTGTTTTTT
TRBJ1-1 - TRBV28 - 14 CASSFSSGGTEAFF TGTGCCAGCAGTTTTTCTTCGGGAGGCACTGAAGCTTTCTTT
TRBJ2-7 - TRBV9 - 15 CASSVSGGRSYEQYF TGTGCCAGCAGCGTCTCAGGGGGGCGCTCCTACGAGCAGTACTTC
TRBJ2-5 TRBD1 TRBV7-6 - 18 CASSLAWTGGKYQETQYF TGTGCCAGCAGCTTAGCCTGGACAGGGGGCAAGTACCAAGAGACCCAGTACTTC
TRBJ1-2 - TRBV30 - 13 CAWVVGSNYGYTF TGTGCCTGGGTTGTAGGGTCTAACTATGGCTACACCTTC
TRBJ1-1 TRBD1 TRBV6-5 - 12 CASRGQGIEAFF TGTGCCAGCAGGGGACAGGGGATTGAAGCTTTCTTT
TRBJ1-1 - TRBV7-2 - 13 CASSLEANTEAFF TGTGCCAGCAGCTTAGAGGCGAACACTGAAGCTTTCTTT
TRBJ2-3 TRBD2 TRBV5-3 - 17 CARSLAGLAGVRDTQYF TGTGCCAGAAGCTTGGCCGGACTAGCGGGAGTTCGAGATACGCAGTATTTT
TRBJ1-2 - TRBV6-1 - 16 CASSEPLGAGHYGYTF TGTGCCAGCAGTGAACCACTGGGGGCTGGTCACTATGGCTACACCTTC
TRBJ2-7 - TRBV18 - 12 CASSPNSYQQYF TGTGCCAGCTCACCAAATTCGTACCAGCAGTACTTC
TRBJ1-1 - TRBV30 - 15 CAWSPFGRANTEAFF TGTGCCTGGAGTCCATTCGGACGGGCGAACACTGAAGCTTTCTTT
TRBJ2-5 TRBD2 TRBV5-1 - 16 CASRSAGLAGQETQYF TGCGCCAGCAGATCGGCCGGGCTAGCGGGACAAGAGACCCAGTACTTC
TRBJ2-7 TRBD1 TRBV2 - 14 CASRPQGAGYEQYF TGTGCCAGCAGGCCTCAGGGGGCCGGGTACGAGCAGTACTTC